The present entry profiles one T cell receptor beta chain with its context. Germline CDR1 and CDR2: LNHNV and YYDKDF (reference sequence). Between the trimmed V and J ends, which lost 0 bases and 0 bases, there was a span of 7 bases. The CDR3 sequence is 15 residues long. The data stem from a study of CD8 T cells in Susac syndrome. Random-hexamer reverse transcription was applied to about 0.5 to 1 ug RNA. With immunoSEQ multiplex PCR, TCR beta CDR3 was amplified across 54 Vbeta and 13 Jbeta. One entry per CDR3 protein results from TCRdb running MiXCR on the immunoSEQ multiplex PCR reads. Of about 100,000 distinct CDR3 sequences listed, 95% are singletons.

The receptor comes from a human donor with Susac syndrome. This chain uses TRBV15 with TRBJ2-3, with D perhaps matching TRBD1 or TRBD2 (5 bases each). What was sequenced was CD8+ T cells from PBMCs. CDR3 nucleotides: TGTGCCACCAGCAGAGAGAGGGGCAGCACAGATACGCAGTATTTT. Translation gives CATSRERGSTDTQYF.